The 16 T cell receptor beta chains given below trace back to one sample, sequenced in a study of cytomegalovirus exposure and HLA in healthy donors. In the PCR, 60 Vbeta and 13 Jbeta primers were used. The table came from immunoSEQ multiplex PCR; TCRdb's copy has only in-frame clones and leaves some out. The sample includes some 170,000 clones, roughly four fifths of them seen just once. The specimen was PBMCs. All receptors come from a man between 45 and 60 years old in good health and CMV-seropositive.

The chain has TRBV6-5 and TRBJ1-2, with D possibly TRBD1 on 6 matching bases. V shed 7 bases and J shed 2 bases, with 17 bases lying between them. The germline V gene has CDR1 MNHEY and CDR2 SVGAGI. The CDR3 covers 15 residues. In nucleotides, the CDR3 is TGTGCCAGCAAGAATCAGGGGCTGGCGAACTATGGCTACACCTTC. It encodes CASKNQGLANYGYTF.

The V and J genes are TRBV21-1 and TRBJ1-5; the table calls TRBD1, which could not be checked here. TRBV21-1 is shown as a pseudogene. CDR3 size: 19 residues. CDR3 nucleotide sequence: TGTGCCAGCAGCACCAGAACAACCCCTGGGACAGATAGCAATCAGCCCCAGCATTTT. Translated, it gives CASSTRTTPGTDSNQPQHF.

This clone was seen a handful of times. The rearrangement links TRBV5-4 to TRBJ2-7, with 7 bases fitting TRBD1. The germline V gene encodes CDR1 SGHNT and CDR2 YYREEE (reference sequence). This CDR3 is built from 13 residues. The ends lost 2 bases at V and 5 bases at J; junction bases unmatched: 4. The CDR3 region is CASSLSTGNEQYF. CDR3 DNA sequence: TGTGCCAGCAGCTTATCGACAGGGAACGAGCAGTACTTC. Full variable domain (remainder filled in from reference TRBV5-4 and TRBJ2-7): ETGVTQSPTHLIKTRGQQVTLRCSSQSGHNTVSWYQQALGQGPQFIFQYYREEENGRGNFPPRFSGLQFPNYSSELNVNALELDDSALYLCASSLSTGNEQYFGPGTRLTVT.

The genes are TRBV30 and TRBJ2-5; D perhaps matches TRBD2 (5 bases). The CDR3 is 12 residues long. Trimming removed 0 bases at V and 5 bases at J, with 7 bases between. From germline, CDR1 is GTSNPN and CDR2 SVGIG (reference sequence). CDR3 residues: CAWSVRGETQYF. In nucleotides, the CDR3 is TGTGCCTGGAGTGTACGGGGTGAGACCCAGTACTTC.

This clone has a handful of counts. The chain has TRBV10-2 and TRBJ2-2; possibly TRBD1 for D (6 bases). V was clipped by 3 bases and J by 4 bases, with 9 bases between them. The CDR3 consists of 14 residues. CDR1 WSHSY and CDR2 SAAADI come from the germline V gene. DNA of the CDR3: TGCGCCAGCAGTGACACAGGGACCACCGGGGAGCTGTTTTTT. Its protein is CASSDTGTTGELFF.

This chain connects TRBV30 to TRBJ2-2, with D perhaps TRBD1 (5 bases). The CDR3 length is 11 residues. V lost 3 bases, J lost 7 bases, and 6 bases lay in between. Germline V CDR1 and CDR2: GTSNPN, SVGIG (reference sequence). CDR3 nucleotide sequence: TGTGCCTGGAGCAGGGTCGGGGAGCTGTTTTTT. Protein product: CAWSRVGELFF.

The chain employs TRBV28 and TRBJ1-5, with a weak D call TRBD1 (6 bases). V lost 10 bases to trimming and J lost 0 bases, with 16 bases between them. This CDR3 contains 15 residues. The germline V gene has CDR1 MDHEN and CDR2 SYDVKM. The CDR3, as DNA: TGTGCCACCGTTGCAGGGGCGCATAGCAATCAGCCCCAGCATTTT. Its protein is CATVAGAHSNQPQHF.

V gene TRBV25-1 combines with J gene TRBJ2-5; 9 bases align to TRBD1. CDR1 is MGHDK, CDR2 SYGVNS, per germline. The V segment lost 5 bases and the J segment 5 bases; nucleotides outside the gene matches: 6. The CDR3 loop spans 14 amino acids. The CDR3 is CASSPTGGRETQYF. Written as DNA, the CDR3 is TGTGCCAGCAGTCCTACAGGGGGCCGGGAGACCCAGTACTTC.

The CDR3 here is CASSYRGWSEAFF. For the CDR3, the DNA is TGTGCCAGCAGTTACAGGGGCTGGAGTGAAGCTTTCTTT. The V gene is TRBV28, the J gene TRBJ1-1; the match to TRBD1 covers 7 bases. V lost 4 bases and J lost 7; bases outside the gene matches: 6. The CDR3 sequence is 13 residues long. Germline assignment: CDR1 MDHEN and CDR2 SYDVKM. Combining the CDR3 with reference TRBV28 and TRBJ1-1 gives the whole variable domain DVKVTQSSRYLVKRTGEKVFLECVQDMDHENMFWYRQDPGLGLRLIYFSYDVKMKEKGDIPEGYSVSREKKERFSLILESASTNQTSMYLCASSYRGWSEAFFGQGTRLTVV.

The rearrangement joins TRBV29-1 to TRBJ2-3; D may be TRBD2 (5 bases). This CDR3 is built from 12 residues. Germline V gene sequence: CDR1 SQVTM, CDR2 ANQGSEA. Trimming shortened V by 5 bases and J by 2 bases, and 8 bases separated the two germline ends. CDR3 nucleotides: TGCAGCGTTAGCGGCTTCACAGATACGCAGTATTTT. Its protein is CSVSGFTDTQYF.

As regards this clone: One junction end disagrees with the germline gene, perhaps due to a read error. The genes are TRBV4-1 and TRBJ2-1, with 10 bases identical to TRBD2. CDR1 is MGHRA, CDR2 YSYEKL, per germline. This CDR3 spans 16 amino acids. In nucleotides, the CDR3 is TGCGCCGGCAGCCGGGAAGCGGGAGGGGCCTACAATGAGCAGTTCTTC. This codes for CAGSREAGGAYNEQFF.

The CDR3 protein is CASSPRSGGYEQYF. The CDR3 bases are TGCGCCAGCAGCCCTAGGTCAGGGGGCTACGAGCAGTACTTC. This chain links TRBV4-1 with TRBJ2-7; 7 nucleotides agree with TRBD1. V was clipped by 4 bases and J by 3 bases; unmatched bases: 6. CDR3 size: 14 residues. The germline CDR1 and CDR2 sequences are MGHRA and YSYEKL.

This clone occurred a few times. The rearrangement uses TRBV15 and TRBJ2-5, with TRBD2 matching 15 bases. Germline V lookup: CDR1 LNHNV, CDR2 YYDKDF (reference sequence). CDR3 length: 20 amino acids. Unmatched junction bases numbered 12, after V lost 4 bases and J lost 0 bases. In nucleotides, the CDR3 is TGTGCCACCAGCACTTTCGGAGGGACTAGCGGGGGGACCTACCAAGAGACCCAGTACTTC. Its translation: CATSTFGGTSGGTYQETQYF. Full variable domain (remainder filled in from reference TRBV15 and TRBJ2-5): DAMVIQNPRYQVTQFGKPVTLSCSQTLNHNVMYWYQQKSSQAPKLLFHYYDKDFNNEADTPDNFQSRRPNTSFCFLDIRSPGLGDTAMYLCATSTFGGTSGGTYQETQYFGPGTRLLVL.

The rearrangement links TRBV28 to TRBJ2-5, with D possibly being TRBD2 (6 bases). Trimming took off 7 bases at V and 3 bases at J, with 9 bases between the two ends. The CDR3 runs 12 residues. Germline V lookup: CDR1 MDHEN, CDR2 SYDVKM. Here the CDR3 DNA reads TGTGCCAGCAACGAGCGGGAAGAGACCCAGTACTTC. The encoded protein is CASNEREETQYF. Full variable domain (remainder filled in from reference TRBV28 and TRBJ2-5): DVKVTQSSRYLVKRTGEKVFLECVQDMDHENMFWYRQDPGLGLRLIYFSYDVKMKEKGDIPEGYSVSREKKERFSLILESASTNQTSMYLCASNEREETQYFGPGTRLLVL.

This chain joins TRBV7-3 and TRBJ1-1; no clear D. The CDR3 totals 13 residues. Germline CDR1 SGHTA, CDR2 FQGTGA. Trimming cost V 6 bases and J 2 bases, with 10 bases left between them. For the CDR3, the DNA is TGTGCCAGCAGGGAGGGCAGCAACACTGAAGCTTTCTTT. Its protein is CASREGSNTEAFF.

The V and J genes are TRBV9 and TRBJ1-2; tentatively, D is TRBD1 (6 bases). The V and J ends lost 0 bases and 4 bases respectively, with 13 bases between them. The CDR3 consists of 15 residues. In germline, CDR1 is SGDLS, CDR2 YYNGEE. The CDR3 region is CASSVVTGSGYGYTF. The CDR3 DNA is TGTGCCAGCAGCGTAGTTACAGGGAGCGGCTATGGCTACACCTTC.